What follows describes a single T cell receptor beta chain. No antigen is known for it. The data stem from a study of shared clonotypes between healthy human individuals. Study-wide results and limits: Sharing across four donors was seen in roughly 5.2% of naive CD4 clonotypes.

V was cut by 0 bases and J by 0 bases, with 15 bases left in between. The germline gives CDR1 SGDLS, CDR2 YYNGEE. CDR3 length: 17 residues. Assay used: immunoSEQ multiplex PCR; TCRdb lists only in-frame clones, some missing. The data hold under 2.5 million clones, with roughly 92% observed a single time. Sequencing was done on a sample of naive CD4+ T cells from PBMCs. Stated subset: CD45RA+ positively selected. The origin of this receptor is a man younger than 30 in good health. Some clones in this sample may be carry-over from other donors' samples. The chain uses TRBV9 and TRBJ2-5, with D perhaps matching TRBD1 (6 bases). CDR3 nucleotide sequence: TGTGCCAGCAGCGTAGGGCTGGGTGGACAGTACCAAGAGACCCAGTACTTC. As protein: CASSVGLGGQYQETQYF.